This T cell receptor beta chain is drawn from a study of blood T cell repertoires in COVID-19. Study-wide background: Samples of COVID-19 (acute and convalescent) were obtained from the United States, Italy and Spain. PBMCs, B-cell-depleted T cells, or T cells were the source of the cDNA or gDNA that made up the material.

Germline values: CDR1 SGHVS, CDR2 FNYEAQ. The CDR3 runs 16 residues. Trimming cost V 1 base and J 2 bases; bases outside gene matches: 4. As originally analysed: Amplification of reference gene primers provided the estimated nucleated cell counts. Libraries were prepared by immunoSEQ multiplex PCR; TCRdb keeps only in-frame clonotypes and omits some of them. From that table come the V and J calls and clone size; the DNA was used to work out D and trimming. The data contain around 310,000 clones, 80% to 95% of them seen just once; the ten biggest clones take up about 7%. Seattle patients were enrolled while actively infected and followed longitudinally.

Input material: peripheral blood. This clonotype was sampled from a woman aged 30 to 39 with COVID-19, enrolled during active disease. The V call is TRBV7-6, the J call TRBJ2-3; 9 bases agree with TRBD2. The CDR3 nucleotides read TGTGCCAGCAGCTTAGGAGCTAGCGGGATCACAGATACGCAGTATTTT. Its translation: CASSLGASGITDTQYF.